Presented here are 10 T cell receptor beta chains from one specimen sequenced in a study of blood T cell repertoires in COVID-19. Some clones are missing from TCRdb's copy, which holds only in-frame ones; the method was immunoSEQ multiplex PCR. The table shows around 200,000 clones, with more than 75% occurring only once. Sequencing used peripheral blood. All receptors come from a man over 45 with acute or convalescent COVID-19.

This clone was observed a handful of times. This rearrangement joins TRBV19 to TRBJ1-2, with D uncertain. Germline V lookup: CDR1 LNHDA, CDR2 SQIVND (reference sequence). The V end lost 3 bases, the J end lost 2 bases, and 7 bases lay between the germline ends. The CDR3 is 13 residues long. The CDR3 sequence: CASSMYQNYGYTF. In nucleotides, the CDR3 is TGTGCCAGTAGTATGTACCAGAACTATGGCTACACCTTC.

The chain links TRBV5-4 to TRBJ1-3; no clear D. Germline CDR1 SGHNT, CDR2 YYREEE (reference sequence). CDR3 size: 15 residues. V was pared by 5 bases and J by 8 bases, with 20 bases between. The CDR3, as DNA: TGTGCCAGCAGTTCTCCGGGCCGCGGCGGGGACACCATATATTTT. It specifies CASSSPGRGGDTIYF.

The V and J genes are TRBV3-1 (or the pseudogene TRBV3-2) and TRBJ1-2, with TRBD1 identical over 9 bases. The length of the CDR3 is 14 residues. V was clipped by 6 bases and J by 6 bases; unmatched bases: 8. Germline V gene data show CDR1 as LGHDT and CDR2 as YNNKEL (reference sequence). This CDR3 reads CASRNRGREDGYTF. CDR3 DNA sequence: TGTGCCAGCAGGAACAGGGGGCGCGAGGATGGCTACACCTTC.

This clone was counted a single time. This CDR3 reads CASSLRLSGQGRSYEQYF. In DNA form, the CDR3 reads TGTGCCAGCAGCTTACGGCTGTCGGGACAGGGGAGGTCCTACGAGCAGTACTTC. The chain links TRBV7-2 to TRBJ2-7, with 10 bases lining up with TRBD1. V was pared by 2 bases and J by 1 base, with 11 bases of the junction left unmatched. CDR1 and CDR2 from the germline V gene are SGHTA and FQGNSA. The length of the CDR3 is 18 residues.

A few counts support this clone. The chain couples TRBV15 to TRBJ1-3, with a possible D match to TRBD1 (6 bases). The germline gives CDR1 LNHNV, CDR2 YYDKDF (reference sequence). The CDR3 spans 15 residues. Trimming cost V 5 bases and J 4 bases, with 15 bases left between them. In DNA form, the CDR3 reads TGTGCCACCAGCCAACAGGGTCTTAGAGGAAACACCATATATTTT. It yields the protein CATSQQGLRGNTIYF.

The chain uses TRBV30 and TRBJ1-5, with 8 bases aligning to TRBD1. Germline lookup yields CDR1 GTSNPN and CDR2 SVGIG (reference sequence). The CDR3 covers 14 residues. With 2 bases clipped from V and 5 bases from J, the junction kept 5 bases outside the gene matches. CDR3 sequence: CAWSTQGADQPQHF. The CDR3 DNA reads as TGTGCCTGGAGTACTCAGGGGGCGGATCAGCCCCAGCATTTT.

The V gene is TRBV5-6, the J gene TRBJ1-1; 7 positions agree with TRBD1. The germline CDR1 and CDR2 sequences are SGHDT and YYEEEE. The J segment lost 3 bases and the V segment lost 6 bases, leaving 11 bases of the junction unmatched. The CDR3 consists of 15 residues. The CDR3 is CASTPAPTGHTEAFF. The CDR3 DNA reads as TGTGCCAGCACCCCAGCCCCGACAGGGCACACTGAAGCTTTCTTT.

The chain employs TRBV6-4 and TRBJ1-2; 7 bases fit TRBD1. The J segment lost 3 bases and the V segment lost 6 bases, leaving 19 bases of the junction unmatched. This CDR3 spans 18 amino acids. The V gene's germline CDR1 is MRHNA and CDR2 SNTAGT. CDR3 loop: CASRRSSVAGGKDYGYTF. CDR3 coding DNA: TGTGCCAGCAGGCGCAGTTCAGTGGCAGGGGGGAAAGACTATGGCTACACCTTC.

The CDR3 loop is CASSPLQGWNTEAFF. The CDR3, as DNA: TGTGCCAGCAGTCCATTACAGGGGTGGAACACTGAAGCTTTCTTT. The genes are TRBV27 and TRBJ1-1, with 7 nucleotides matching TRBD1. The germline gives CDR1 MNHEY, CDR2 SMNVEV (reference sequence). The V and J ends lost 5 bases and 1 base, in that order; junction bases with no gene match: 7. CDR3 length: 15 amino acids.

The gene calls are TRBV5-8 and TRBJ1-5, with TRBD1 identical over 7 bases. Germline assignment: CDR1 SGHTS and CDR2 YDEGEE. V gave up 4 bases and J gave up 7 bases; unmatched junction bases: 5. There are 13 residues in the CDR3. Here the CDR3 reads CASSRDREQPQHF. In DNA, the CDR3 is TGTGCCAGCAGCCGAGACAGGGAACAGCCCCAGCATTTT.